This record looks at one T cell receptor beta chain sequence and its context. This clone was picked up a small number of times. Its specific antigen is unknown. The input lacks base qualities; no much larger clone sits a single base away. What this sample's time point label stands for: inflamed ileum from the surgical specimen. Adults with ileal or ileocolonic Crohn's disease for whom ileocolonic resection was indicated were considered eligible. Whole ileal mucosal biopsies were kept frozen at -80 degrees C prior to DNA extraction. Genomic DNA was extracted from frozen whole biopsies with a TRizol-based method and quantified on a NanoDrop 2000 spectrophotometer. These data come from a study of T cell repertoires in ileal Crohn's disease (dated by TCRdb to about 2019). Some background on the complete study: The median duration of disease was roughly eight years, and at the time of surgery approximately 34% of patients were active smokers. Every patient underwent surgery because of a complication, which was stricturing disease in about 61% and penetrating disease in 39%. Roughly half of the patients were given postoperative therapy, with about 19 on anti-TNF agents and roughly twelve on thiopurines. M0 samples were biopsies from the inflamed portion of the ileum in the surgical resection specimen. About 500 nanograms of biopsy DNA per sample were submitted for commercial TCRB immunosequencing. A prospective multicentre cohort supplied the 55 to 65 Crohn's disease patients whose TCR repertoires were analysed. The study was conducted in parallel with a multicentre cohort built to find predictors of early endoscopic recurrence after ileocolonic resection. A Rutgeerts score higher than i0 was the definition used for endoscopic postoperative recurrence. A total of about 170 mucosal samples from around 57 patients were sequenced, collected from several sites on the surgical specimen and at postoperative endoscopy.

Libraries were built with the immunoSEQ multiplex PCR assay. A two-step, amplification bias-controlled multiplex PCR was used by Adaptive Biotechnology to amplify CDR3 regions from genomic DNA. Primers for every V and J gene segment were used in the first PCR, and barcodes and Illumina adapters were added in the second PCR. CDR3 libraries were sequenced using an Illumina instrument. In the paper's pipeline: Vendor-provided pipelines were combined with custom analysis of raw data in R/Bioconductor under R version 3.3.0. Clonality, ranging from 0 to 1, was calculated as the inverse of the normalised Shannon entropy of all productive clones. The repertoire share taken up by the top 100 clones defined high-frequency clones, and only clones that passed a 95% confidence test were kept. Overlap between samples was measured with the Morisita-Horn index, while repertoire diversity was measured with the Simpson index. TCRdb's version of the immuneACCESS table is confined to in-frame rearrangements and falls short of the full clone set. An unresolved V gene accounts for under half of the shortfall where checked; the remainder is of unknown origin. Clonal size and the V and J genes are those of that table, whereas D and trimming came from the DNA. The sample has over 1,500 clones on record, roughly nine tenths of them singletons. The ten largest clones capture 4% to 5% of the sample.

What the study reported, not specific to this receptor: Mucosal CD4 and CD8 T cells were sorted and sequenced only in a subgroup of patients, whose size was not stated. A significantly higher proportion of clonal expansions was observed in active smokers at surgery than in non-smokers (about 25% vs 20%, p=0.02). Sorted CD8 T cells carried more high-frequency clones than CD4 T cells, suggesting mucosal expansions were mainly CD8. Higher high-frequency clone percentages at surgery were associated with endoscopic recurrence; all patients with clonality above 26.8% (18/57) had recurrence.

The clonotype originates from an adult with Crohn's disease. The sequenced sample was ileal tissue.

The DNA is TGTGCCAGTAGTACCTCCGGCGGGGGAGGCGGGGAGCTGTTTTTT. This sequence encodes CASSTSGGGGGELFF. Recombination linked TRBV19 to TRBJ2-2, with 7 central nucleotides matching TRBD2. The germline V gene (reference sequence) sets CDR1 to LNHDA and CDR2 to SQIVND. The CDR3 has 15 amino acids, counting the end cysteine and phenylalanine. Only the CDR3 DNA stays, 45 bases, in frame from base 1. Relative to germline, V is missing 4 bases and J is missing 7 bases, with 9 bases of the junction outside any gene match.